The 5 T cell receptor beta chains listed next were all sequenced from one sample in a study of early T cells in non-severe SARS-CoV-2 infection. TCRdb independently ran MiXCR on the 5' RACE reads; one entry per CDR3 protein. Among some 77,000 distinct CDR3 sequences listed, roughly 16% were seen once. The sequencing sample was made of whole blood. The receptor set was obtained from an adult who was a healthcare worker with PCR-confirmed SARS-CoV-2 infection or an uninfected control (not recorded which).

The rearrangement uses TRBV7-2 and TRBJ2-3; weak D call: TRBD1 (6 bases). The germline V gene encodes CDR1 SGHTA and CDR2 FQGNSA. The V gene lost 4 bases and the J gene lost 0 bases, with 8 bases spanning the gap. CDR3 size: 14 residues. The CDR3 bases are TGTGCCAGCAGCTCCACAGGGAGCACAGATACGCAGTATTTT. Translation gives CASSSTGSTDTQYF.

This chain links TRBV29-1 with TRBJ2-3, with D perhaps TRBD1 (5 bases). The CDR3 is made up of 16 amino acids. Germline V gene lookup returns CDR1 SQVTM and CDR2 ANQGSEA. Trimming removed 3 bases from V and 6 bases from J, with 22 bases in between. The CDR3: CSVEILGMGRLDTQYF. The CDR3, as DNA: TGCAGCGTTGAGATTTTGGGGATGGGGCGATTGGATACGCAGTATTTT.

This chain uses TRBV12-3 or TRBV12-4 with TRBJ1-5, with TRBD1 as a possible D gene (6 bases). Trimming stripped 7 bases from V and 1 base from J, with 11 bases between. The CDR3 spans 14 residues. Here the CDR3 reads CASTLTGSNQPQHF. The CDR3 bases are TGTGCCAGCACCCTTACAGGGAGCAATCAGCCCCAGCATTTT.

The V call is TRBV10-3, the J call TRBJ2-7; 7 bases match TRBD2. CDR3 size: 13 residues. Germline V gene data show CDR1 as ENHRY and CDR2 as SYGVKD. The J segment lost 2 bases and the V segment lost 8 bases, leaving 6 bases of the junction unmatched. In DNA form, the CDR3 reads TGTGCCATCTCCGGGGGACTACCCTACGAGCAGTACTTC. Its protein is CAISGGLPYEQYF.

This clonotype was seen a few times. J is TRBJ1-2 and V is TRBV12-3 or TRBV12-4, with D possibly TRBD1 on 5 matching bases. Trimming removed 6 bases from V and 2 bases from J, with 16 bases in between. This CDR3 has 15 residues. The DNA of the CDR3 is TGTGCCAGCAGCCTTACTCTGACAGCAAACTATGGCTACACCTTC. The encoded protein is CASSLTLTANYGYTF.